These 24 T cell receptor beta chains were all obtained from the same sample, sequenced in a study of blood T cell repertoires in COVID-19. Profiling relied on immunoSEQ multiplex PCR, and the TCRdb table lists in-frame clones only, not all of them. Among 200,000 to 250,000 clones listed, 70% to 85% were seen once. The sample taken for sequencing was peripheral blood. The receptors were gathered from a woman at least 80 years old with COVID-19, enrolled during active disease.

The chain carries TRBV5-1 and TRBJ2-7; 16 positions agree with TRBD2. V shed 0 bases, J shed 11 bases, and the junction held 5 bases outside the gene matches. The germline V gene has CDR1 SGHRS and CDR2 YFSETQ. The CDR3 has 15 amino acids. CDR3 bases: TGCGCCAGCAGCTTGGAGGGACTAGCGGGAGGGTCCAAGTACTTC. Its translation is CASSLEGLAGGSKYF.

This chain connects TRBV7-2 to TRBJ1-6; TRBD1 matches at 8 bases. Germline lookup yields CDR1 SGHTA and CDR2 FQGNSA. This CDR3 is 17 amino acids long. The junction had 13 bases not matched to a gene; V was cut back by 7 bases and J by 5 bases. CDR3 sequence: CASIPQAGGTNNSPLHF. DNA of the CDR3: TGTGCCAGCATCCCTCAAGCAGGGGGCACGAATAATTCACCCCTCCACTTT.

In regard to this clone: One end of the junction varies from germline; a read error may be responsible. In DNA form, the CDR3 reads TGTGCTAGCAGCTTGGGACAGTCCCCAACCTACGAGCAGTACTTC. Translation gives CASSLGQSPTYEQYF. V usage is TRBV7-7 and J usage is TRBJ2-7; TRBD1 agrees at 7 bases. This CDR3 comprises 15 residues. Germline values: CDR1 SSHAT, CDR2 FNYEAQ (reference sequence).

The chain employs TRBV7-2 and TRBJ2-1; 10 bases are a match to TRBD2. After removal of 5 bases from V and 6 bases from J, the junction contained 10 bases not matched to a gene. The CDR3 is made up of 16 amino acids. From germline, CDR1 is SGHTA and CDR2 FQGNSA. This CDR3 is CASSIKAGGPGNEQFF. CDR3 nucleotides: TGTGCCAGCAGCATTAAAGCGGGAGGGCCAGGCAATGAGCAGTTCTTC.

The chain employs TRBV5-1 and TRBJ1-5; D ambiguous. This CDR3 is built from 13 residues. The ends were cut back, 4 bases at V and 5 bases at J, with 10 bases in the middle. CDR1 and CDR2 from the germline V gene are SGHRS and YFSETQ. This CDR3 is CASSVSGDQPQHF. The CDR3 nucleotides read TGCGCCAGCAGCGTGAGCGGCGATCAGCCCCAGCATTTT.

CDR3 amino acids: CSVKTSGYEQYF. CDR3 DNA: TGCAGCGTGAAGACTAGCGGTTACGAGCAGTACTTC. The chain employs TRBV29-1 and TRBJ2-7, with TRBD2 identical over 9 bases. J was trimmed by 4 bases and V by 6 bases; bases with no gene match: 4. Germline V gives CDR1 SQVTM, CDR2 ANQGSEA. This CDR3 comprises 12 residues.

This chain joins TRBV6-1 and TRBJ1-2, with 7 bases matching TRBD1. Germline V gives CDR1 MNHNS, CDR2 SASEGT. CDR3 size: 17 residues. J lost 6 bases, V lost 0 bases, and 13 bases had no gene match. CDR3 protein: CASSEAGQAPLPHGYTF. CDR3 nucleotides: TGTGCCAGCAGTGAAGCTGGACAGGCACCGCTTCCGCATGGCTACACCTTC.

The chain is built from TRBV2 and TRBJ1-3; tentatively, D is TRBD1 (5 bases). CDR1 is SNHLY and CDR2 is FYNNEI in the germline V gene. Trimming took off 6 bases at V and 4 bases at J, with 10 bases between the two ends. This CDR3 contains 13 residues. CDR3 nucleotide sequence: TGTGCCAGCAGGGACGACAGAGGAAACACCATATATTTT. Translation gives CASRDDRGNTIYF.

The table lists this clone with a count of one. V is TRBV18 and J is TRBJ2-7; no reliable D call. V dropped 2 bases and J dropped 6 bases, with 11 bases sitting between them. This CDR3 has 13 amino acids. The V gene's germline CDR1 is KGHSH and CDR2 LQKENI. The CDR3 DNA is TGTGCCAGCTCACCAGCTGGCCCTTCCGAGCAGTACTTC. It encodes CASSPAGPSEQYF.

This clone was detected only once. The chain is built from TRBV3-1 (or the pseudogene TRBV3-2) and TRBJ1-6; tentatively, D is TRBD1 (6 bases). Germline V lookup: CDR1 LGHDT, CDR2 YNNKEL (reference sequence). With 6 bases removed from V and 8 bases from J, the gap between germline ends came to 20 bases. CDR3 length equals 16 residues. This CDR3 is CASSTGSLGGDSPLHF. CDR3 coding DNA: TGTGCCAGCAGTACAGGGTCTTTAGGGGGTGATTCACCCCTCCACTTT.

The chain has TRBV29-1 and TRBJ2-5; 11 nucleotides match TRBD2. V was clipped by 6 bases and J by 7 bases; unmatched bases: 10. Germline CDR1 SQVTM, CDR2 ANQGSEA. CDR3 size: 14 residues. CDR3 sequence (DNA): TGCAGCGTCTCCTTAGCGGGGGGGCCGGGGACCCAGTACTTC. Translated, it gives CSVSLAGGPGTQYF.

The chain joins TRBV2 to TRBJ2-3; possible D gene TRBD2, 6 bases. Germline values: CDR1 SNHLY, CDR2 FYNNEI. This CDR3 is 16 amino acids long. Trimming left V 1 base short and J 0 bases short, with 11 bases between. CDR3 amino acids: CASSEVTRGSTDTQYF. CDR3 bases: TGTGCCAGCAGTGAAGTGACTAGGGGTAGCACAGATACGCAGTATTTT.

V usage is TRBV12-3 or TRBV12-4 and J usage is TRBJ1-2; TRBD1 agrees at 8 bases. CDR3 length equals 13 residues. The junction had 10 bases not matched to a gene; V was cut back by 4 bases and J by 12 bases. The CDR3 region is CASSSDNRGDDTF. The CDR3 nucleotides read TGTGCCAGCAGTTCCGATAACAGGGGGGACGACACCTTC.

The sample holds one count of this clone. The V and J genes are TRBV9 and TRBJ2-7; TRBD2 agrees at 11 bases. V dropped 4 bases and J dropped 2; count of bases not matched to a gene: 8. This CDR3 region has 16 residues. CDR1 SGDLS and CDR2 YYNGEE come from the germline V gene. The CDR3 is CASSTTGTSGAYEQYF. CDR3 in DNA: TGTGCCAGCAGCACAACCGGGACTAGCGGCGCCTACGAGCAGTACTTC.

This chain uses TRBV6-7 with TRBJ2-3; D is perhaps TRBD2 (7 bases). TRBV6-7 is recorded as an ORF, its role being uncertain. The CDR3 contains 14 residues. The ends were cut back, 9 bases at V and 0 bases at J, with 13 bases in the middle. The CDR3 coding sequence is TGTGCCAGGGCGGGGGACAATAGCACAGATACGCAGTATTTT. Translating gives CARAGDNSTDTQYF.

The rearrangement uses TRBV5-4 and TRBJ2-2, with 9 bases matching TRBD2. This CDR3 region has 16 residues. V trimming: 3 bases; J trimming: 6 bases; junction bases outside the gene matches: 9. Germline values: CDR1 SGHNT, CDR2 YYREEE (reference sequence). The CDR3 sequence is CASSSLAGVEAGELFF. CDR3 coding DNA: TGTGCCAGCAGCTCATTAGCGGGAGTAGAGGCCGGGGAGCTGTTTTTT.

V gene TRBV5-1 combines with J gene TRBJ1-2, with 7 nucleotides matching TRBD1. V lost 7 bases and J lost 2; bases outside the gene matches: 5. The V gene's germline CDR1 is SGHRS and CDR2 YFSETQ. There are 13 residues in the CDR3. CDR3: CASGDRENYGYTF. The CDR3 nucleotides read TGCGCCAGCGGGGACAGAGAAAACTATGGCTACACCTTC.

CDR3 DNA sequence: TGTGCCAGCAGTGAAGCGGTGACAGGTAGCTCACCCCTCCACTTT. Its translation: CASSEAVTGSSPLHF. J is TRBJ1-6 and V is TRBV2; TRBD1 might be the D (6 bases). The CDR3 length is 15 residues. V shed 0 bases and J shed 10 bases, with 13 bases lying between them. Germline V gene lookup returns CDR1 SNHLY and CDR2 FYNNEI.

This chain connects TRBV27 to TRBJ1-6, with D unresolved. This CDR3 region has 14 residues. Germline CDR1 is MNHEY and CDR2 is SMNVEV (reference sequence). V lost 4 bases, J lost 5 bases, and 9 bases lay in between. The CDR3 DNA follows: TGTGCCAGCAGTTCGAGAGTGGATAATTCACCCCTCCACTTT. This encodes CASSSRVDNSPLHF.

This chain links TRBV7-9 with TRBJ1-1, with D hard to call. The CDR3 runs 12 residues. Trimming took off 4 bases at V and 10 bases at J, with 13 bases between the two ends. In germline, CDR1 is SEHNR, CDR2 FQNEAQ (reference sequence). The CDR3 loop reads CASSYDGDRAFF. The DNA of the CDR3 is TGTGCCAGCAGCTACGACGGGGATCGAGCTTTCTTT.

V gene TRBV25-1 combines with J gene TRBJ1-1; weak D call: TRBD1 (5 bases). Germline V gene data show CDR1 as MGHDK and CDR2 as SYGVNS. The CDR3 loop spans 14 amino acids. Trimming stripped 3 bases from V and 1 base from J, with 9 bases between. The CDR3 DNA reads TGTGCCAGCAGTGAGCCACAGGCGAACACTGAAGCTTTCTTT. Protein sequence: CASSEPQANTEAFF.

The V call is TRBV12-3 or TRBV12-4, the J call TRBJ1-1, with D possibly being TRBD1 (5 bases). The CDR3 has 13 residues. The V and J ends lost 6 bases and 7 bases respectively, with 15 bases between them. CDR3 sequence (DNA): TGTGCCAGCAGCCCAGGGTGGGGGGTTGAAGCTTTCTTT. It specifies CASSPGWGVEAFF.

This chain connects TRBV5-5 to TRBJ2-5, with D perhaps TRBD2 (7 bases). Germline values: CDR1 SGHKS, CDR2 YYEKEE (reference sequence). V gave up 4 bases and J gave up 5 bases, with 12 bases separating them. The CDR3 loop spans 13 amino acids. CDR3 bases: TGTGCCAGCAGCGGGGGGGCGTTGGAGACCCAGTACTTC. It codes for CASSGGALETQYF.

The rearrangement uses TRBV6-5 and TRBJ1-6; a possible D gene is TRBD1 (6 bases). Germline-derived CDR1 and CDR2 are MNHEY and SVGAGI. The V gene lost 6 bases and the J gene lost 7 bases, with 13 bases spanning the gap. The CDR3 spans 14 residues. The CDR3 DNA sequence: TGTGCCAGCAGCCACAGGGAGGGGAATTCACCCCTCCACTTT. Its protein is CASSHREGNSPLHF.